The clone carrying this TCR beta chain showed up just a few times. Its antigen remains unidentified. V was shortened by 4 bases and J by 6 bases, with 10 bases between the two germline ends. In germline, CDR1 is SGHNT, CDR2 YYREEE (reference sequence). The CDR3 runs 13 residues. The investigators reverse transcribed all of the isolated RNA, so they sequenced expressed TCRB transcripts. Average reads for naive, central memory and regulatory T cell samples were about 3.57 million. Profiled with immunoSEQ multiplex PCR; TCRdb holds only in-frame clones, not every one. The table includes about 400,000 clones, roughly 12% detected once. The data originate from a study of beta chain features in type 1 diabetes. General study points: In every one of the four CD4+ subsets, TCRB CDR3s were moderately but significantly shorter in Type 1 diabetes patients. A PCR bias possibly favoring shorter templates would apply equally to patients and controls. A pattern of fewer insertions and more deletions at VDJ junctions was seen in type 1 diabetes patients.

The rearrangement joins TRBV5-4 to TRBJ2-2, with unresolved D. This TCR was sampled from a young woman with type 1 diabetes. Sequencing was performed on naive CD4+ T cells from blood. CDR3 coding DNA: TGTGCCAGCAGCCCAGAGGTGTCCGGGGAGCTGTTTTTT. Amino acids: CASSPEVSGELFF.